This TCR beta chain was observed in a study of blood T cell repertoires in COVID-19. Per the authors' pipeline: For nucleated cells, counts were estimated from reference gene primer amplification. Clones were read by immunoSEQ multiplex PCR, and TCRdb kept only the in-frame ones, dropping some. V and J calls and clone size come straight from that table; D and trimming were deduced from the DNA. The data hold roughly 200,000 clones, with 81% observed a single time. With 4 bases removed from V and 4 bases from J, the gap between germline ends came to 10 bases. CDR1 and CDR2 from the germline V gene are SNHLY and FYNNEI. CDR3 length equals 13 residues.

Material: peripheral blood. The source is a woman aged 35 to 49 with COVID-19, enrolled during active disease. This chain links TRBV2 with TRBJ1-2; no firm D call. The CDR3 protein is CASSAESGYGYTF. CDR3 coding DNA: TGTGCCAGCAGTGCGGAGTCTGGCTATGGCTACACCTTC.